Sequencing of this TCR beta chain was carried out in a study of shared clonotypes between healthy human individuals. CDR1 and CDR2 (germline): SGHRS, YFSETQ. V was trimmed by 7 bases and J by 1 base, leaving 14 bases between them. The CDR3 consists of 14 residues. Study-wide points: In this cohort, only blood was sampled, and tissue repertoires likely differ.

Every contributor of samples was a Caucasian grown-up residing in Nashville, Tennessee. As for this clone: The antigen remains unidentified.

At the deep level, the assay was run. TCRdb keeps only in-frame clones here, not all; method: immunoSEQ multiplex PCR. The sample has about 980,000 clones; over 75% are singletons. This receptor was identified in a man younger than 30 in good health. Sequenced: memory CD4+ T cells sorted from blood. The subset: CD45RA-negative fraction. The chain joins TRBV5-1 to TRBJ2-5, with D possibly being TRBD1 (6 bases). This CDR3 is CASSRGDTQETQYF. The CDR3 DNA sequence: TGCGCCAGCTCAAGAGGGGACACCCAAGAGACCCAGTACTTC.